Listed below are T cell receptor beta chains from one sample, sequenced in a study of spatial heterogeneity in lung cancer. One entry per CDR3 protein results from TCRdb running MiXCR on the 5' RACE reads. The table shows roughly 4,000 distinct CDR3 sequences, with about 8% occurring only once. Specimen: lung tumor tissue, collected at surgery. These receptors were collected from a male donor with early-stage non-small cell lung cancer. CDR3s include the opening cysteine and the closing phenylalanine or tryptophan. Fields, in order: J gene, clone size, D gene, V gene, CDR3 DNA, CDR3 protein. A D gene is named only where the DNA matches it firmly. Rows may omit the clone size; those that give it use once, few, many or a size class.

j_call: TRBJ2-3; clone_size: .; d_call: .; v_call: TRBV11-2; cdr3_nt: TGTGCCAGCAGCTTCGCGGGAGATACGCAGTATTTT; cdr3_aa: CASSFAGDTQYF
j_call: TRBJ2-5; clone_size: .; d_call: .; v_call: TRBV7-9; cdr3_nt: TGTGCCAGCAGCTTTTCTGTGGAGACCCAGTACTTC; cdr3_aa: CASSFSVETQYF
j_call: TRBJ1-1; clone_size: .; d_call: .; v_call: TRBV28; cdr3_nt: TGTGCCAGCAGTTACACAGGGATGAACACTGAAGCTTTCTTT; cdr3_aa: CASSYTGMNTEAFF
j_call: TRBJ1-1; clone_size: medium-sized; d_call: .; v_call: TRBV28; cdr3_nt: TGTGCCAGCAGTTCGTTCTTAGGGGGGTTGAACACTGAAGCTTTCTTT; cdr3_aa: CASSSFLGGLNTEAFF
j_call: TRBJ1-6; clone_size: .; d_call: TRBD1; v_call: TRBV25-1; cdr3_nt: TGTGCCAGCAGTTCGAGAAACAGGGGGCCTTCACCCCTCCACTTT; cdr3_aa: CASSSRNRGPSPLHF
j_call: TRBJ2-7; clone_size: few; d_call: .; v_call: TRBV3-1; cdr3_nt: TGTGCCAGCAGCCAGAGGGATGAGCAGTACTTC; cdr3_aa: CASSQRDEQYF
j_call: TRBJ1-1; clone_size: .; d_call: .; v_call: TRBV25-1; cdr3_nt: TGTGCCAGCACTGATGGGAGTCGGGGGGACACTGAAGCTTTCTTT; cdr3_aa: CASTDGSRGDTEAFF
j_call: TRBJ2-2; clone_size: medium-sized; d_call: .; v_call: TRBV29-1; cdr3_nt: TGCAGCGTTGAAGCGGTCAGGACTTCGAACACCGGGGAGCTGTTTTTT; cdr3_aa: CSVEAVRTSNTGELFF
j_call: TRBJ1-1; clone_size: medium-sized; d_call: .; v_call: TRBV5-5; cdr3_nt: TGTGCCAGCATCTTACAGGCCCGAGGAAACACTGAAGCTTTCTTT; cdr3_aa: CASILQARGNTEAFF
j_call: TRBJ1-2; clone_size: medium-sized; d_call: TRBD1; v_call: TRBV27; cdr3_nt: TGTGCCAGCAGATCCGGGACAGACCTATATGGCTACACCTTC; cdr3_aa: CASRSGTDLYGYTF
j_call: TRBJ1-5; clone_size: medium-sized; d_call: .; v_call: TRBV10-3; cdr3_nt: TGTGCCAACGAACAGGAGTATCAGCCCCAGCATTTT; cdr3_aa: CANEQEYQPQHF
j_call: TRBJ1-1; clone_size: medium-sized; d_call: TRBD1; v_call: TRBV6-5; cdr3_nt: TGTGCCAGCAGACCAGGGGGGACAACTGAAGCTTTCTTT; cdr3_aa: CASRPGGTTEAFF
j_call: TRBJ2-1; clone_size: few; d_call: TRBD2; v_call: TRBV4-2; cdr3_nt: TGTGCCAGCAGCCAAGTCGGCACTAGCGGATACAATGAGCAGTTCTTC; cdr3_aa: CASSQVGTSGYNEQFF